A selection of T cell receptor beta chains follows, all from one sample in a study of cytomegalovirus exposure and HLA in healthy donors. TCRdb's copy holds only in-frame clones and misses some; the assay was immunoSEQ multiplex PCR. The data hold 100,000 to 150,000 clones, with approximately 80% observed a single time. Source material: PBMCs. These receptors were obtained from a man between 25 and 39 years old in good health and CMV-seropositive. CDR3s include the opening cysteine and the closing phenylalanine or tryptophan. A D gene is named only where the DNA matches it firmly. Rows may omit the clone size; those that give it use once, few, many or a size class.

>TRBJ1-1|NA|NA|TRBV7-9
TGTGCCAGCAGCTTTAACAGTGAAGCTTTCTTT
CASSFNSEAFF
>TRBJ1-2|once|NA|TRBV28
TGTGCCAGCAGTTTATCAGGGGCGCACTATGGCTACACCTTC
CASSLSGAHYGYTF
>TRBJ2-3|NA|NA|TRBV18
TGTGCCAGCTCACGCGAAGTTAGCACAGATACGCAGTATTTT
CASSREVSTDTQYF
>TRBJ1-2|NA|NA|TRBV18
TGTGCCAGCTCACCCGAGCGACAGCCCTTCTATGGCTACACCTTC
CASSPERQPFYGYTF
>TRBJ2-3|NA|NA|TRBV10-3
TGTGCCATCAGTGAGTCGGGGCAGGGGAGAGATACGCAGTATTTT
CAISESGQGRDTQYF
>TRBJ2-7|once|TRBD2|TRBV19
TGTGCCAGTAGTATAGTCGGAAAGGTGGGAGGGCCATACGAGCAGTACTTC
CASSIVGKVGGPYEQYF
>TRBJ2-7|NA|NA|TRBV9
TGTGCCAGCAGCGTAGGGTCGGGAGCTAACGAGCAGTACTTC
CASSVGSGANEQYF
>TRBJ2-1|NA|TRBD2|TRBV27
TGTGCCAGCAGTTTGGGGACTAGCGGGTTGAATGAGCAGTTCTTC
CASSLGTSGLNEQFF
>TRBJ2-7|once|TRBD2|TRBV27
TGTGCCAGCAGACCGGGACTAGCGGCCTACGAGCAGTACTTC
CASRPGLAAYEQYF
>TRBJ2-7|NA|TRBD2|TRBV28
TGTGCCAGCAGTTTACCGGGGGCTAGCGGGAGTTACGAGCAGTACTTC
CASSLPGASGSYEQYF
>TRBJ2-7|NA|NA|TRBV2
TGTGCCAGCAGTGTTCGGACAGACTACGAGCAGTACTTC
CASSVRTDYEQYF
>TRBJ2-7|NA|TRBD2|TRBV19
TGTGCCAGTAGTATAAGGACGGGGACTACCGAATTCTCCTACGAGCAGTACTTC
CASSIRTGTTEFSYEQYF
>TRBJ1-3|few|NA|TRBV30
TGTGCCTGGAGTCTAGGTCCTGGAAACACCATATATTTT
CAWSLGPGNTIYF
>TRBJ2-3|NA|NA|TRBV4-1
TGCGCCAGCAGCCAAGATAGGAGGGGCTCTACAGATACGCAGTATTTT
CASSQDRRGSTDTQYF
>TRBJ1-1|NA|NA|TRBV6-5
TGTGCCAGCAGGCAGGGGCCTCACACTGAAGCTTTCTTT
CASRQGPHTEAFF
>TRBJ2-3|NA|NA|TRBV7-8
TGTGCCAGCAGCTCTTTTCGCCTGGTCCCAGGGCGGGGTACGCAGTATTTT
CASSSFRLVPGRGTQYF
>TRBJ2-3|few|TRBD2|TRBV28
TGTGCCAGCACTCCCGGGGGGACTGGAACAGATACGCAGTATTTT
CASTPGGTGTDTQYF
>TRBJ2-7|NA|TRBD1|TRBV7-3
TGTGCCAGCAGCTCCGGGACAGGGATAAACGAGCAGTACTTC
CASSSGTGINEQYF
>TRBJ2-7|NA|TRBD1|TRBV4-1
TGCGCCAGCAGCCAACCCCCCGGGACAGGATTCCGCGAGCAGTACTTC
CASSQPPGTGFREQYF
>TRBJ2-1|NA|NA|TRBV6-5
TGTGCCAGCAGTCAAGACTGGTCGTCGGATGAGCAGTTCTTC
CASSQDWSSDEQFF
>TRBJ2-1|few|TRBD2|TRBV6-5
TGTGCCAGCAGTTACTCCTTAGCGGGAGCCCACAATGAGCAGTTCTTC
CASSYSLAGAHNEQFF
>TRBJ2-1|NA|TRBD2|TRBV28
TGTGCCAGCAGTACGCCGGGACTAGCGGGAGGGCCCTCCTACAATGAGCAGTTCTTC
CASSTPGLAGGPSYNEQFF